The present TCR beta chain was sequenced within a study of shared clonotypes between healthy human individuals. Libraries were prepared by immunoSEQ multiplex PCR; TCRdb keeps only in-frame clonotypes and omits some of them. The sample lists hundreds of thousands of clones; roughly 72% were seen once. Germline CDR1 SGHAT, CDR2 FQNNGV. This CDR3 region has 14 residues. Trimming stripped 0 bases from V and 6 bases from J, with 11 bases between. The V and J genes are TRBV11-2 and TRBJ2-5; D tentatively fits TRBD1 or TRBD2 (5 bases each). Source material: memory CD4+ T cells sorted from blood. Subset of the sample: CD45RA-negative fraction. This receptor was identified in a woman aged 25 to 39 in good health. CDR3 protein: CASSLDLRGKTQYF. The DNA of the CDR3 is TGTGCCAGCAGCTTAGATTTGAGGGGAAAGACCCAGTACTTC.